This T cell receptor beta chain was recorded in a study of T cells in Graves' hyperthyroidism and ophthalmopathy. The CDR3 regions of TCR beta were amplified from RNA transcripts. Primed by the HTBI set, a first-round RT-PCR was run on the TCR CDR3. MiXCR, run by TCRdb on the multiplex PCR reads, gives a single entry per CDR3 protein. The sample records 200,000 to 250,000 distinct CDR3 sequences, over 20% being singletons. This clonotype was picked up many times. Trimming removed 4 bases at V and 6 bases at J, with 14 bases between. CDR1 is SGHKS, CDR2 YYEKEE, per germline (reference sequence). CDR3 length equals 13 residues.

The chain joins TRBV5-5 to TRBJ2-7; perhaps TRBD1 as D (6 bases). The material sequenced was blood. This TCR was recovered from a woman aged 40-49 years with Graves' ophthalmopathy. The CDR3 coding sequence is TGTGCCAGCAGCCTACAGGGTCGGAGCGAGCAGTACTTC. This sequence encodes CASSLQGRSEQYF. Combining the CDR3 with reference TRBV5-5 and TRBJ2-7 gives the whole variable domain DAGVTQSPTHLIKTRGQQVTLRCSPISGHKSVSWYQQVLGQGPQFIFQYYEKEERGRGNFPDRFSARQFPNYSSELNVNALLLGDSALYLCASSLQGRSEQYFGPGTRLTVT.